This TCR beta chain was captured in a study of cytomegalovirus exposure and HLA in healthy donors. Study-wide points: Many donors carried some public TCRs, although rarity characterized most TCR sequences. An analysis that was carried out later associated 16,951 TCR beta sequences with HLA alleles at 0.05 false discovery rate.

The PCR had 60 Vbeta and 13 Jbeta primers. The assay was immunoSEQ multiplex PCR, and TCRdb's table has in-frame clones only and misses some. This sample carries approximately 110,000 clones, around 73% of them seen once, and the ten largest clones take approximately 4.3%. With 4 bases removed from V and 3 bases from J, the gap between germline ends came to 7 bases. This CDR3 comprises 13 residues. Germline CDR1 and CDR2: SNHLY and FYNNEI. A remark on this clone: Its specificity is not known.

This receptor was obtained from a man aged 55-75 years in good health and CMV-seropositive. Sequencing input: PBMCs. The chain carries TRBV2 and TRBJ1-5; tentative D call: TRBD1 (5 bases). CDR3 region: CASSGQFNQPQHF. In nucleotides, the CDR3 is TGTGCCAGCAGTGGACAGTTCAATCAGCCCCAGCATTTT.